These T cell receptor beta chains were read from a single sample in a study of early T cells in non-severe SARS-CoV-2 infection. From the 5' RACE reads, TCRdb called clonotypes with MiXCR, one entry per CDR3 protein. The sample comprises tens of thousands of distinct CDR3 sequences, around 13% of which are singletons, and under 4.5% rests with the top ten. The sequencing sample was made of whole blood. These receptors were collected from an adult who was a healthcare worker with PCR-confirmed SARS-CoV-2 infection or an uninfected control (not recorded which). Both conserved end residues are part of each CDR3. The order of the fields is D gene, clone size, V gene, J gene, CDR3 DNA, CDR3 protein. A D gene is named only where the DNA matches it firmly. Size values are once, few and many counts, or a class for expanded clones, and some rows have none.

d_call: TRBD1
clone_size: few
v_call: TRBV2
j_call: TRBJ2-1
cdr3_nt: TGTGCCAGCAGAAGTGACAGGGACAATGAGCAGTTCTTC
cdr3_aa: CASRSDRDNEQFF

d_call: NA
clone_size: NA
v_call: TRBV28
j_call: TRBJ2-7
cdr3_nt: TGTGCCAGCGGCAAGCTTGAGCAGTACTTC
cdr3_aa: CASGKLEQYF

d_call: TRBD1
clone_size: NA
v_call: TRBV11-3
j_call: TRBJ2-2
cdr3_nt: TGTGCCAGCAGTTCCACAGGGGCTAACACCGGGGAGCTGTTTTTT
cdr3_aa: CASSSTGANTGELFF

d_call: NA
clone_size: NA
v_call: TRBV9
j_call: TRBJ2-1
cdr3_nt: TGTGCCAGCAGCACCAGGGTGTATAATGAGCAGTTCTTC
cdr3_aa: CASSTRVYNEQFF

d_call: TRBD1
clone_size: few
v_call: TRBV10-1
j_call: TRBJ1-5
cdr3_nt: TGCGCCAGCAGTGACGGGACAGGGGCAAATCAGCCCCAGCATTTT
cdr3_aa: CASSDGTGANQPQHF

d_call: NA
clone_size: NA
v_call: TRBV6-6
j_call: TRBJ2-3
cdr3_nt: TGTGCCAGCAGCACCTTAGATACGCAGTATTTT
cdr3_aa: CASSTLDTQYF

d_call: NA
clone_size: NA
v_call: TRBV10-3
j_call: TRBJ1-1
cdr3_nt: TGTGCCATCAGTGCCAGGGACAAGAACACTGAAGCTTTCTTT
cdr3_aa: CAISARDKNTEAFF

d_call: TRBD2
clone_size: many
v_call: TRBV7-9
j_call: TRBJ2-1
cdr3_nt: TGTGCCAGCAGCCCCCTCAGGCGACTAGCGGGGGGCCGCTCCTACAATGAGCAGTTCTTC
cdr3_aa: CASSPLRRLAGGRSYNEQFF

d_call: NA
clone_size: few
v_call: TRBV29-1
j_call: TRBJ2-2
cdr3_nt: TGCAGCGCCTACGGTCCTTCCGGGGAGCTGTTTTTT
cdr3_aa: CSAYGPSGELFF

d_call: NA
clone_size: many
v_call: TRBV30
j_call: TRBJ2-1
cdr3_nt: TGTGCCTGGATTAGCTCCTACAATGAGCAGTTCTTC
cdr3_aa: CAWISSYNEQFF

d_call: NA
clone_size: once
v_call: TRBV20-1
j_call: TRBJ2-7
cdr3_nt: TGCAGTGCGAGGCGACAGACGTCCTACGAGCAGTACTTC
cdr3_aa: CSARRQTSYEQYF

d_call: NA
clone_size: NA
v_call: TRBV29-1
j_call: TRBJ2-5
cdr3_nt: TGCAGCGTTGGAGGGAGCGGGGAGACCCAGTACTTC
cdr3_aa: CSVGGSGETQYF

d_call: NA
clone_size: few
v_call: TRBV3-1
j_call: TRBJ2-4
cdr3_nt: TGTGCCAGCAGCCAATCCCGCGGGGAGAGGGGACGAGCCAAAAACATTCAGTACTTC
cdr3_aa: CASSQSRGERGRAKNIQYF

d_call: TRBD2
clone_size: many
v_call: TRBV6-2/TRBV6-3
j_call: TRBJ2-3
cdr3_nt: TGTGCCAGCATCAGCGGGGGGGCCGGAGATACGCAGTATTTT
cdr3_aa: CASISGGAGDTQYF

d_call: TRBD1
clone_size: few
v_call: TRBV9
j_call: TRBJ1-5
cdr3_nt: TGTGCCAGCAGCGTAGGACAGGGGGAAAATCAGCCCCAGCATTTT
cdr3_aa: CASSVGQGENQPQHF

d_call: NA
clone_size: NA
v_call: TRBV18
j_call: TRBJ2-7
cdr3_nt: TGTGCCAGCTCACCACTGGGGTCTCTCTACGAGCAGTACTTC
cdr3_aa: CASSPLGSLYEQYF

d_call: NA
clone_size: NA
v_call: TRBV7-2
j_call: TRBJ2-5
cdr3_nt: TGTGCCAGCAGCTTCTCAGGGCCTGAGACCCAGTACTTC
cdr3_aa: CASSFSGPETQYF

d_call: NA
clone_size: many
v_call: TRBV20-1
j_call: TRBJ2-3
cdr3_nt: TGCAGTGCTACCCCCTTCGGGGGCCCACAAGATACGCAGTATTTT
cdr3_aa: CSATPFGGPQDTQYF

d_call: NA
clone_size: few
v_call: TRBV30
j_call: TRBJ2-1
cdr3_nt: TGTGCCTGGAGTGCAGAGGACCTCCCTTTCGAGCAGTTCTTC
cdr3_aa: CAWSAEDLPFEQFF

d_call: TRBD1
clone_size: NA
v_call: TRBV9
j_call: TRBJ1-1
cdr3_nt: TGTGCCAGCAGCGTAGACGGACAGGGGGCTAGGACTGAAGCTTTCTTT
cdr3_aa: CASSVDGQGARTEAFF

d_call: NA
clone_size: few
v_call: TRBV28
j_call: TRBJ2-7
cdr3_nt: TGTGCCAGCTGTACCAACTACGAGCAGTACTTC
cdr3_aa: CASCTNYEQYF

d_call: NA
clone_size: NA
v_call: TRBV18
j_call: TRBJ1-3
cdr3_nt: TGTGCCAGCTCACGACAGGCGAGCGGAAACACCATATATTTT
cdr3_aa: CASSRQASGNTIYF

d_call: TRBD2
clone_size: few
v_call: TRBV20-1
j_call: TRBJ2-5
cdr3_nt: TGCAGTGCTAGTTTAGCGGGGGGGAGAGAGACCCAGTACTTC
cdr3_aa: CSASLAGGRETQYF

d_call: NA
clone_size: NA
v_call: TRBV20-1
j_call: TRBJ1-6
cdr3_nt: TGCAGTGCTAGACAAGTGGGTTCACCCCTCCACTTT
cdr3_aa: CSARQVGSPLHF

d_call: TRBD1
clone_size: few
v_call: TRBV6-6
j_call: TRBJ2-7
cdr3_nt: TGTGCCAGCAGTTCAATCCAGGGGGCAGCTTACGAGCAGTACTTC
cdr3_aa: CASSSIQGAAYEQYF

d_call: NA
clone_size: few
v_call: TRBV12-3/TRBV12-4
j_call: TRBJ1-1
cdr3_nt: TGTGCCAGCAGTCCCCCCGGCAGGGTCACTGAAGCTTTCTTT
cdr3_aa: CASSPPGRVTEAFF

d_call: NA
clone_size: many
v_call: TRBV12-3/TRBV12-4
j_call: TRBJ2-2
cdr3_nt: TGTGCCAGCAGGGTGGATAACGGGGAGCTGTTTTTT
cdr3_aa: CASRVDNGELFF

d_call: NA
clone_size: many
v_call: TRBV19
j_call: TRBJ2-4
cdr3_nt: TGTGCCAGTAGTATGGATGACAGACAAAACATTCAGTACTTC
cdr3_aa: CASSMDDRQNIQYF

d_call: NA
clone_size: NA
v_call: TRBV9
j_call: TRBJ2-2
cdr3_nt: TGTGCCAGCAGTCGGGCGGTGAACACCGGGGAGCTGTTTTTT
cdr3_aa: CASSRAVNTGELFF

d_call: TRBD2
clone_size: few
v_call: TRBV6-5
j_call: TRBJ2-1
cdr3_nt: TGTGCCAGCAGCACCGGGACTAGCGGGAGAAATGAGCAGTTCTTC
cdr3_aa: CASSTGTSGRNEQFF

d_call: TRBD1
clone_size: many
v_call: TRBV7-2
j_call: TRBJ2-5
cdr3_nt: TGTGCCAGCAGCTCGAAGGGACAGGGGGCGACGGCCCAGTACTTC
cdr3_aa: CASSSKGQGATAQYF

d_call: TRBD1
clone_size: NA
v_call: TRBV6-2/TRBV6-3
j_call: TRBJ2-1
cdr3_nt: TGTGCCAGCAGTTACGGGACAGGGGCCGAGCAGTTCTTC
cdr3_aa: CASSYGTGAEQFF

d_call: NA
clone_size: few
v_call: TRBV19
j_call: TRBJ1-2
cdr3_nt: TGTGCCAGTAAGACTGACAGACTCTATGGCTACACCTTC
cdr3_aa: CASKTDRLYGYTF

d_call: NA
clone_size: NA
v_call: TRBV28
j_call: TRBJ1-1
cdr3_nt: TGTGCCAGTATCTTCCAGGGCAGCACTGAAGCTTTCTTT
cdr3_aa: CASIFQGSTEAFF

d_call: TRBD1
clone_size: many
v_call: TRBV4-3
j_call: TRBJ1-6
cdr3_nt: TGCGCCAGCAGCCAAAAGCTGGCCCCGGGACAGGTTAATTCACCCCTCCACTTT
cdr3_aa: CASSQKLAPGQVNSPLHF

d_call: NA
clone_size: NA
v_call: TRBV20-1
j_call: TRBJ2-1
cdr3_nt: TGCAGTGCCATTCGCGGGGAGCAGTTCTTC
cdr3_aa: CSAIRGEQFF

d_call: TRBD1
clone_size: many
v_call: TRBV5-1
j_call: TRBJ1-1
cdr3_nt: TGCGCCAGCAGCTGGACAGGAACAGGGATCACTGAAGCTTTCTTT
cdr3_aa: CASSWTGTGITEAFF

d_call: NA
clone_size: NA
v_call: TRBV3-1
j_call: TRBJ2-5
cdr3_nt: TGTGCCAGCAGTCGCCGGGACGTCGAGACCCAGTACTTC
cdr3_aa: CASSRRDVETQYF

d_call: NA
clone_size: few
v_call: TRBV29-1
j_call: TRBJ2-1
cdr3_nt: TGCAGCGTGACGGGGGTTTCCTACAATGAGCAGTTCTTC
cdr3_aa: CSVTGVSYNEQFF

d_call: TRBD1
clone_size: NA
v_call: TRBV7-2
j_call: TRBJ2-1
cdr3_nt: TGTGCCAGCAGCTTAGGGGGGACAGCGCGAAGTCTAGGGATCTTC
cdr3_aa: CASSLGGTARSLGIF

d_call: NA
clone_size: NA
v_call: TRBV6-2/TRBV6-3
j_call: TRBJ2-7
cdr3_nt: TGTGCCAGCAGCCAGACAGTTTACGAGCAGTACTTC
cdr3_aa: CASSQTVYEQYF

d_call: NA
clone_size: NA
v_call: TRBV7-2
j_call: TRBJ1-5
cdr3_nt: TGTGCCAGCAGCTTAGGACAGGCGCAACTTCAGCCCCAGCATTTT
cdr3_aa: CASSLGQAQLQPQHF

d_call: NA
clone_size: many
v_call: TRBV6-6
j_call: TRBJ1-6
cdr3_nt: TGTGCCAGCAGTACCTTAGGGTCACCCCTCCACTTT
cdr3_aa: CASSTLGSPLHF

d_call: NA
clone_size: NA
v_call: TRBV20-1
j_call: TRBJ2-3
cdr3_nt: TGCAGTGCTAGAGATACCCTGGGGGGCGGGGGTCGCACAGATACGCAGTATTTT
cdr3_aa: CSARDTLGGGGRTDTQYF

d_call: TRBD1
clone_size: few
v_call: TRBV6-5
j_call: TRBJ2-2
cdr3_nt: TGTGCCAGCAGTTACGGGGGACAGGGGCCCGGGGAGCTGTTTTTT
cdr3_aa: CASSYGGQGPGELFF

d_call: NA
clone_size: few
v_call: TRBV6-6
j_call: TRBJ1-5
cdr3_nt: TGTGCCAGCAGTCAGGACAGTGCTTATCAGCCCCAGCATTTT
cdr3_aa: CASSQDSAYQPQHF

d_call: NA
clone_size: NA
v_call: TRBV10-3
j_call: TRBJ2-4
cdr3_nt: TGTGCCATCCGTTCCTTGGGGGAAAACATTCAGTACTTC
cdr3_aa: CAIRSLGENIQYF

d_call: TRBD2
clone_size: NA
v_call: TRBV11-2
j_call: TRBJ2-2
cdr3_nt: TGTGCCAGCAGCGGCCGGGGGGCCGGGGAGCTGTTTTTT
cdr3_aa: CASSGRGAGELFF

d_call: NA
clone_size: many
v_call: TRBV20-1
j_call: TRBJ2-7
cdr3_nt: TGCAGTGCTAGTTCATTTGAAGGACACCTTAGAAGTTACGAGCAGTACTTC
cdr3_aa: CSASSFEGHLRSYEQYF

d_call: NA
clone_size: many
v_call: TRBV4-1
j_call: TRBJ2-1
cdr3_nt: TGCGCCAGCAGCCAAGAGCCCCGGAATGAGCAGTTCTTC
cdr3_aa: CASSQEPRNEQFF

d_call: TRBD2
clone_size: NA
v_call: TRBV18
j_call: TRBJ2-1
cdr3_nt: TGTGCCAGCTCACCGGGACTAGCGGATTACAATGAGCAGTTCTTC
cdr3_aa: CASSPGLADYNEQFF